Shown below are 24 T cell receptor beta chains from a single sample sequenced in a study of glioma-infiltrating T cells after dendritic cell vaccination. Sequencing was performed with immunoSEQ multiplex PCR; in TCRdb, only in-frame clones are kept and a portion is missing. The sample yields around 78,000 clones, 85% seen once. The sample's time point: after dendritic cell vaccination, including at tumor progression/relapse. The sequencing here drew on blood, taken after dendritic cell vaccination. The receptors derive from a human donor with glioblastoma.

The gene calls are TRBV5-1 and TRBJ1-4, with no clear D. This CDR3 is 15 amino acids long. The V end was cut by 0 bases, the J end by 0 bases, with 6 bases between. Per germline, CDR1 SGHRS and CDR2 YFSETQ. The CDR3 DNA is TGCGCCAGCAGCTTGGGGGCTACAACTAATGAAAAACTGTTTTTT. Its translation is CASSLGATTNEKLFF.

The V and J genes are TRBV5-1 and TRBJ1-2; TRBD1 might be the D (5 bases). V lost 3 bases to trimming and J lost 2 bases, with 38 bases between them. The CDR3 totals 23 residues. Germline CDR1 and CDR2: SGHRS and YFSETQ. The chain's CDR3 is CASSSLQRYPVMGQGSGNYGYTF. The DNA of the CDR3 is TGCGCCAGCAGCTCGCTGCAGCGCTATCCTGTTATGGGGCAGGGCAGTGGAAACTATGGCTACACCTTC. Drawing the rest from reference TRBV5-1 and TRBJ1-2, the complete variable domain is KAGVTQTPRYLIKTRGQQVTLSCSPISGHRSVSWYQQTPGQGLQFLFEYFSETQRNKGNFPGRFSGRQFSNSRSEMNVSTLELGDSALYLCASSSLQRYPVMGQGSGNYGYTFGSGTRLTVV.

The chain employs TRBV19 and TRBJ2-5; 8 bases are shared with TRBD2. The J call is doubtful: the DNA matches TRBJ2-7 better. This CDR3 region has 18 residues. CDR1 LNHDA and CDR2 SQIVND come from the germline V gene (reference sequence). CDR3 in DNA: TGTGCCAGTAGTATAGGGGCTTCTGCGGGGGGAACCTCCTACGAGCAGTACTTC. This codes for CASSIGASAGGTSYEQYF.

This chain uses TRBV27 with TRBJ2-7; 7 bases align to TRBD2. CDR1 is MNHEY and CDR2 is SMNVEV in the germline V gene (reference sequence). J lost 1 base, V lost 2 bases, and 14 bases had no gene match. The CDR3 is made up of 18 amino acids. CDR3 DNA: TGTGCCAGCAGTTTAGGGGGGGGTATTCGGGGACGATCCTACGAGCAGTACTTC. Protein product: CASSLGGGIRGRSYEQYF.

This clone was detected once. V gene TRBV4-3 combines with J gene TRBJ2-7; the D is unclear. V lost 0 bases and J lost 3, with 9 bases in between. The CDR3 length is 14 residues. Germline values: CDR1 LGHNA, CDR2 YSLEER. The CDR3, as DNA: TGCGCCAGCAGCCAAGATATGGGCAACTACGAGCAGTACTTC. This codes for CASSQDMGNYEQYF.

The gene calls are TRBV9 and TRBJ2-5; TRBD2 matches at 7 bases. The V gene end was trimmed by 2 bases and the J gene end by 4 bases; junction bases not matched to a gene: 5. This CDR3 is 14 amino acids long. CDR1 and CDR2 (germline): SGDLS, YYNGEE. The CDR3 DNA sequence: TGTGCCAGCAGCGTGTCTGGGGGGGTAGAGACCCAGTACTTC. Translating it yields CASSVSGGVETQYF.

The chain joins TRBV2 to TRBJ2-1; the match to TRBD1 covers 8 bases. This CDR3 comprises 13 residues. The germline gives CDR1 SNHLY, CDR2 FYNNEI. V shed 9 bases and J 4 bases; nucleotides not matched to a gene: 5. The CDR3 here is CASRTGYYNEQFF. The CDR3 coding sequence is TGTGCCAGTAGGACAGGGTATTACAATGAGCAGTTCTTC.

The CDR3 reads CASSMSSGTHSYNEQFF. CDR3 in DNA: TGTGCCAGTAGTATGAGTTCCGGGACACACTCCTACAATGAGCAGTTCTTC. The gene calls are TRBV19 and TRBJ2-1; D perhaps matches TRBD1 (6 bases). V was trimmed by 3 bases and J by 0 bases, leaving 15 bases between them. This CDR3 comprises 17 residues. Germline V gene sequence: CDR1 LNHDA, CDR2 SQIVND (reference sequence).

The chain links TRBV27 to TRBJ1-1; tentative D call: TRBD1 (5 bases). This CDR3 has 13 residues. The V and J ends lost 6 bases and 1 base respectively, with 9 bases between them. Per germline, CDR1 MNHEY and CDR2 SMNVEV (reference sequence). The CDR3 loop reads CASSPRGNTEAFF. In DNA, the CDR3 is TGTGCCAGCAGCCCAAGGGGGAACACTGAAGCTTTCTTT.

CDR3 residues: CASKVRGNTDTQYF. CDR3 DNA: TGTGCCAGCAAGGTGCGGGGAAACACAGATACGCAGTATTTT. V usage is TRBV6-5 and J usage is TRBJ2-3; perhaps TRBD2 as D (6 bases). Trimming took 7 bases from V and 2 from J, leaving 13 bases between them. Per the germline V gene, CDR1 is MNHEY and CDR2 is SVGAGI. The CDR3 totals 14 residues.

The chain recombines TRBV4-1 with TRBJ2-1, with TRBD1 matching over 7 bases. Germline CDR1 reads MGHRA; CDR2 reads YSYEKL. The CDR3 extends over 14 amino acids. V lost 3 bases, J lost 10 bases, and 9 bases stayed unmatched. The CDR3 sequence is CASSHSTGVLEQFF. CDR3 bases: TGCGCCAGCAGCCATTCCACAGGGGTCCTAGAGCAGTTCTTC.

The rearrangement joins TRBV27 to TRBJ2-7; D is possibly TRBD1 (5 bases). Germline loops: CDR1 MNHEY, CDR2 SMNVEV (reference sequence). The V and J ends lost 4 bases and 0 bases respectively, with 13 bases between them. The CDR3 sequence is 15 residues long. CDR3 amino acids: CASSSSRVGSYEQYF. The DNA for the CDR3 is TGTGCCAGCAGTTCGAGCAGGGTCGGCTCCTACGAGCAGTACTTC.

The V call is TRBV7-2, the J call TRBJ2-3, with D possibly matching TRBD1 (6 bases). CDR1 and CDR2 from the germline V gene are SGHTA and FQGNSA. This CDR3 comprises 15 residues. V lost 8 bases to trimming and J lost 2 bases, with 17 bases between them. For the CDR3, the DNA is TGTGCCAGCCGACTCCAGGACAGTTTCACAGATACGCAGTATTTT. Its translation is CASRLQDSFTDTQYF.

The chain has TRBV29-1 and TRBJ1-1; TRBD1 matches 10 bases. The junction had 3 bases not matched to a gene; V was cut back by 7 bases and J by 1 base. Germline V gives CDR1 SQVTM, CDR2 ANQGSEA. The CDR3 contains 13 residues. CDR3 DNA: TGCAGCGCCCGACAGGGGGCGAACACTGAAGCTTTCTTT. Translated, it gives CSARQGANTEAFF.

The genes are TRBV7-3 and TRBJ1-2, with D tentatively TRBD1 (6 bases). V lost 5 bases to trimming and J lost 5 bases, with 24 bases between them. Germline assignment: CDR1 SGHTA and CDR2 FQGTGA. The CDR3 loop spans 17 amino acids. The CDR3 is CASSPEGRGGAEYGYTF. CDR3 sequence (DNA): TGTGCCAGCAGCCCCGAGGGCCGAGGGGGGGCGGAATATGGCTACACCTTC.

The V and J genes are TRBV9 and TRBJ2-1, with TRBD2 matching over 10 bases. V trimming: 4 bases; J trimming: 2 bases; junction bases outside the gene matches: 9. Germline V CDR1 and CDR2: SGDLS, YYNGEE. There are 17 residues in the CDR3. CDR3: CASSTPRTSGTYNEQFF. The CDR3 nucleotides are TGTGCCAGCAGCACTCCCCGGACTAGCGGTACCTACAATGAGCAGTTCTTC.

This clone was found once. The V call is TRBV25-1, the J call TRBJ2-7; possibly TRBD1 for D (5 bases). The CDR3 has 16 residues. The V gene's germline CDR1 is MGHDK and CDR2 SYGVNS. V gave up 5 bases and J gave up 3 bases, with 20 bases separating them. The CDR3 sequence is CASSPRQGRLGYEQYF. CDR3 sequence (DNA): TGTGCCAGCAGTCCCCGCCAGGGTCGTCTAGGCTACGAGCAGTACTTC.

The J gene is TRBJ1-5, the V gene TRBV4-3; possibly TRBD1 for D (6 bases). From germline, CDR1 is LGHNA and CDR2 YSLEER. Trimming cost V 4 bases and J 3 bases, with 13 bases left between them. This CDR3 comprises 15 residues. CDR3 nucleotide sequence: TGCGCCAGCAGCCGAAAACAGGGCTACAATCAGCCCCAGCATTTT. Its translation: CASSRKQGYNQPQHF.

CDR3 sequence reads: CASSQGQANQPQHF. CDR3 coding DNA: TGCGCCAGCAGCCAAGGACAGGCCAATCAGCCCCAGCATTTT. The chain uses TRBV4-1 and TRBJ1-5; a possible D gene is TRBD1 (6 bases). Germline assignment: CDR1 MGHRA and CDR2 YSYEKL. V dropped 1 base and J dropped 3 bases, with 7 bases sitting between them. This CDR3 region has 14 residues.

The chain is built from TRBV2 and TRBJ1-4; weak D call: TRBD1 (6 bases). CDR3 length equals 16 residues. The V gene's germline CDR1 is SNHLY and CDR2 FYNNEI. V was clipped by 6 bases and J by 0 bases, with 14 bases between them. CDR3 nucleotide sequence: TGTGCCAGCAGCGTCTGGGACACAGCAACTAATGAAAAACTGTTTTTT. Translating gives CASSVWDTATNEKLFF.

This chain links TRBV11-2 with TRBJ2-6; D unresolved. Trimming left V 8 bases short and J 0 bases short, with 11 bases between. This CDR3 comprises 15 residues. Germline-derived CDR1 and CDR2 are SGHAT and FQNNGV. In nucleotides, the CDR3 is TGTGCCAGCGGCCCCCCAAGCTCTGGGGCCAACGTCCTGACTTTC. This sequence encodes CASGPPSSGANVLTF.

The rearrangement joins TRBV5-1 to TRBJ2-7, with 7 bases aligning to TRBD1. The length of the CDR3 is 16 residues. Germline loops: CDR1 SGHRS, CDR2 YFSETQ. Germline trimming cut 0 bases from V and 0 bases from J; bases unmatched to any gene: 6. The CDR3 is CASSLGGRGYSYEQYF. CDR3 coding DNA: TGCGCCAGCAGCTTGGGGGGCAGGGGGTACTCCTACGAGCAGTACTTC.

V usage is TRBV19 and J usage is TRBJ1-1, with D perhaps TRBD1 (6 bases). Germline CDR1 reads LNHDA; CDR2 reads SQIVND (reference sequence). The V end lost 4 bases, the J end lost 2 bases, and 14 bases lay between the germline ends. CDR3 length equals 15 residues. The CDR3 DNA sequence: TGTGCCAGTAGTACGTACAGGGTGGGTAACACTGAAGCTTTCTTT. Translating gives CASSTYRVGNTEAFF.

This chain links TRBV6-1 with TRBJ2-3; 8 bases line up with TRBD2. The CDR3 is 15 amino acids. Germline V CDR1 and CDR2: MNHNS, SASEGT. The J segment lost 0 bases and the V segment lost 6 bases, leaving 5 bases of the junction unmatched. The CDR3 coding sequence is TGTGCCAGCAGGCTACTAGCGGTTAGCACAGATACGCAGTATTTT. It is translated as CASRLLAVSTDTQYF.